These T cell receptor beta chains were read from a single sample in a study of blood T cell repertoires in COVID-19. The repertoire was sequenced with immunoSEQ multiplex PCR; TCRdb's copy has only in-frame clones and lacks some. The sample shows 60,000 to 70,000 clones, 74% of them seen only once. The sequenced sample consisted of peripheral blood. The receptor set was obtained from a woman of 80 years or more with acute or convalescent COVID-19. CDR3s include the opening cysteine and the closing phenylalanine or tryptophan. D genes are given only for firm matches. Size tells how often a clone was seen (once, few, many) or the class of an expanded clone, and some rows leave it out.

TRBV5-1	TRBJ1-1	.	TRBD1	CASSWTGAVNTEAFF	TGCGCCAGCAGCTGGACAGGGGCCGTAAACACTGAAGCTTTCTTT
TRBV7-9	TRBJ1-1	.	.	CASSFDIRTEAFF	TGTGCCAGCAGCTTTGATATCAGAACTGAAGCTTTCTTT
TRBV3-1/TRBV3-2	TRBJ2-7	.	TRBD1	CASSQDWDRGYEQYF	TGTGCCAGCAGCCAAGACTGGGACAGGGGGTACGAGCAGTACTTC
TRBV7-2	TRBJ2-2	few	.	CASSLGPLAVTGELFF	TGTGCCAGCAGCTTAGGTCCGTTAGCTGTGACCGGGGAGCTGTTTTTT
TRBV3-1/TRBV3-2	TRBJ1-2	few	.	CASAGVYGYTF	TGTGCCAGCGCGGGGGTTTATGGCTACACCTTC
TRBV6-6	TRBJ1-1	.	.	CASRDFRAGNTEAFF	TGTGCCAGCAGAGACTTCAGGGCCGGGAACACTGAAGCTTTCTTT
TRBV28	TRBJ2-5	.	TRBD1	CASSLLGTGRGETQYF	TGTGCCAGCAGTTTATTAGGGACAGGGCGTGGGGAGACCCAGTACTTC
TRBV9	TRBJ2-6	.	TRBD2	CASSSGLAGAGANVLTF	TGTGCCAGCAGCTCCGGACTAGCGGGAGCTGGGGCCAACGTCCTGACTTTC
TRBV28	TRBJ2-7	few	TRBD1	CASSFPGQGAVEQYF	TGTGCCAGCAGTTTCCCGGGACAGGGGGCGGTCGAGCAGTACTTC
TRBV2	TRBJ1-2	.	.	CASRESRGGSYGYTF	TGTGCCAGCAGGGAGTCAAGGGGGGGCTCCTATGGCTACACCTTC
TRBV28	TRBJ2-1	.	TRBD2	CASSHPGGEQFF	TGTGCCAGCAGTCACCCGGGGGGTGAGCAGTTCTTC
TRBV19	TRBJ2-5	.	.	CASSLRHGGIQETQYF	TGTGCCAGTAGTCTCCGACATGGGGGGATACAAGAGACCCAGTACTTC
TRBV10-3	TRBJ1-4	.	.	CAISRKGVGATNEKLFF	TGTGCCATCAGCCGGAAGGGGGTAGGGGCAACTAATGAAAAACTGTTTTTT
TRBV5-1	TRBJ2-3	.	TRBD1	CASSSDGQGPGDTQYF	TGCGCCAGCAGCTCGGACGGACAGGGACCAGGAGATACGCAGTATTTT
TRBV7-9	TRBJ1-5	.	.	CASSLDGEGNQPQHF	TGTGCCAGCAGCTTAGACGGAGAGGGCAATCAGCCCCAGCATTTT
TRBV2	TRBJ2-1	.	.	CASRVGLAINEQFF	TGTGCCAGCAGGGTGGGGCTAGCGATCAATGAGCAGTTCTTC
TRBV4-2	TRBJ1-5	.	.	CASSQALPQGQPQHF	TGTGCCAGCAGCCAAGCACTTCCCCAGGGTCAGCCCCAGCATTTT
TRBV6-2/TRBV6-3	TRBJ1-1	few	TRBD1	CASSYEQGAWDTEAFF	TGTGCCAGCAGTTACGAACAGGGGGCCTGGGACACTGAAGCTTTCTTT
TRBV27	TRBJ1-1	.	TRBD1	CASSSGTDSKAFF	TGTGCCAGCAGTTCCGGGACAGACTCGAAAGCTTTCTTT
TRBV27	TRBJ2-1	.	TRBD2	CASQGLAGGRGYNEQFF	TGTGCCAGCCAGGGACTAGCGGGAGGCCGGGGGTACAATGAGCAGTTCTTC
TRBV4-2	TRBJ2-7	.	.	CASSQDLGLDYEQYF	TGTGCCAGCAGCCAAGATCTGGGACTCGACTACGAGCAGTACTTC
TRBV27	TRBJ2-3	.	.	CASSLYSQTTDTQYF	TGTGCCAGCAGTTTGTACAGCCAAACCACAGATACGCAGTATTTT
TRBV15	TRBJ2-2	.	TRBD1	CATSNIRLGQVAVGAGELFF	TGTGCCACCAGCAATATTCGCCTGGGACAGGTTGCCGTGGGCGCCGGGGAGCTGTTTTTT
TRBV28	TRBJ1-2	.	.	CASRAGNYGYTF	TGTGCCAGTAGGGCGGGAAACTATGGCTACACCTTC
TRBV6-5	TRBJ1-2	.	.	CASSYRGRNYGYTF	TGTGCCAGCAGTTACAGGGGCCGGAACTATGGCTACACCTTC
TRBV5-1	TRBJ2-3	few	.	CASSLDASETDTQYF	TGCGCCAGCAGCTTGGATGCTAGTGAAACAGATACGCAGTATTTT
TRBV7-2	TRBJ1-2	once	TRBD1	CASSSQTGGRRGYTF	TGTGCCAGCAGCTCCCAGACAGGGGGGAGGAGAGGCTACACCTTC
TRBV6-5	TRBJ2-1	.	TRBD1	CASSLDRSIYNEQFF	TGTGCCAGCAGTTTGGACAGGAGTATCTACAATGAGCAGTTCTTC
TRBV15	TRBJ1-5	.	.	CATSRRLGSNQPQHF	TGTGCCACCAGCAGAAGACTCGGGAGCAATCAGCCCCAGCATTTT
TRBV7-2	TRBJ1-3	.	.	CASSLNPPGSGNTIYF	TGTGCCAGCAGCTTAAATCCTCCCGGCTCTGGAAACACCATATATTTT
TRBV7-2	TRBJ1-4	.	.	CASSLVQGGNEKLFF	TGTGCCAGCAGCTTAGTCCAGGGAGGTAATGAAAAACTGTTTTTT
TRBV28	TRBJ2-5	once	TRBD2	CASRIISGRVWNF	TGTGCCAGCAGGATCATTAGCGGGAGGGTATGGAACTTC
TRBV6-1	TRBJ1-5	.	.	CASSEPAVNQPQHF	TGTGCCAGCAGTGAACCGGCGGTAAACCAGCCCCAGCATTTT
TRBV29-1	TRBJ1-1	.	.	CSGCIYSLNTEAFF	TGCAGCGGGTGTATATACAGTCTGAACACTGAAGCTTTCTTT
TRBV19	TRBJ2-1	.	.	CASSIRYSATYNEQFF	TGTGCCAGTAGTATTAGGTATAGCGCGACCTACAATGAGCAGTTCTTC
TRBV2	TRBJ2-2	.	.	CASSVVTGDTGELFF	TGTGCCAGCAGTGTTGTAACAGGCGACACCGGGGAGCTGTTTTTT
TRBV30	TRBJ1-4	.	.	CAWSVGGESEKLFF	TGTGCCTGGAGTGTAGGAGGGGAATCTGAAAAACTGTTTTTT
TRBV5-1	TRBJ1-5	.	.	CASSSGDGQPQHF	TGCGCCAGCAGCTCGGGAGACGGACAGCCCCAGCATTTT
TRBV6-1	TRBJ1-2	.	TRBD1	CASSEALGQGGSLRGYTF	TGTGCCAGCAGTGAAGCACTCGGTCAGGGGGGAAGTCTAAGGGGCTACACCTTC
TRBV20-1	TRBJ2-5	.	.	CSASTVTGGQETQYF	TGCAGTGCCAGTACCGTTACTGGCGGGCAAGAGACCCAGTACTTC
TRBV2	TRBJ2-7	few	.	CASRAEPTYEQYF	TGTGCCAGCAGGGCGGAACCGACCTACGAGCAGTACTTC
TRBV3-1/TRBV3-2	TRBJ1-4	.	.	CASSPSGPTTNEKLFF	TGTGCCAGCAGCCCCAGTGGGCCGACAACTAATGAAAAACTGTTTTTT
TRBV5-1	TRBJ2-3	.	.	CASSTSLHPLLAGTDTQYF	TGCGCCAGCAGCACATCGCTGCACCCGCTCTTGGCTGGCACAGATACGCAGTATTTT
TRBV18	TRBJ2-5	.	.	CASSPISAAGQETQYF	TGTGCCAGCTCACCCATCTCGGCGGCGGGCCAAGAGACCCAGTACTTC
TRBV19	TRBJ1-5	.	.	CASSLRSNQPQHF	TGTGCCAGTAGTTTACGGAGCAATCAGCCCCAGCATTTT
TRBV10-3	TRBJ2-2	.	.	CAISVSSISGTGELFF	TGTGCCATCAGTGTTTCGAGTATTTCGGGCACCGGGGAGCTGTTTTTT
TRBV24-1	TRBJ1-6	few	TRBD1	CATSDSGTGSYNSPLHF	TGTGCCACCAGTGATTCAGGGACAGGGTCCTATAATTCACCCCTCCACTTT